The clone carrying this T cell receptor beta chain was recorded many times. The data stem from a study of neurological immune-mediated disorders. This CDR3 is built from 13 residues. CDR1 SNHLY and CDR2 FYNNEI come from the germline V gene. V was pared by 6 bases and J by 5 bases, with 10 bases between. MiXCR, run by TCRdb on the 5' RACE reads, gives a single entry per CDR3 protein. Of approximately 50,000 distinct CDR3 sequences in the sample, about 9.4% were seen once. This sequence originates from a man aged 65 to 85 with HTLV-1-associated myelopathy (HAM/TSP). The sequenced sample was PBMCs. This chain links TRBV2 with TRBJ2-2; D possibly matches TRBD1 or TRBD2 (5 bases each). The CDR3 is CASRGVRTGELFF. The CDR3, as DNA: TGTGCCAGCAGGGGGGTGAGAACCGGGGAGCTGTTTTTT.